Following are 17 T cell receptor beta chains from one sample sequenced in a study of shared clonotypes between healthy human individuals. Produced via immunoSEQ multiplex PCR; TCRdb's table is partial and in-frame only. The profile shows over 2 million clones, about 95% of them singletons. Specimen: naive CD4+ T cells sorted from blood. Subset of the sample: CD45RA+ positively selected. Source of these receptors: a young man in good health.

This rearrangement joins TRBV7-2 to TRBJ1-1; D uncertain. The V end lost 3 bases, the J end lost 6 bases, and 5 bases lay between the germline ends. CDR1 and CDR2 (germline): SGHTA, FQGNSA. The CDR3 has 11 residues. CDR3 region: CASSFHSEAFF. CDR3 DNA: TGTGCCAGCAGCTTTCACTCTGAAGCTTTCTTT.

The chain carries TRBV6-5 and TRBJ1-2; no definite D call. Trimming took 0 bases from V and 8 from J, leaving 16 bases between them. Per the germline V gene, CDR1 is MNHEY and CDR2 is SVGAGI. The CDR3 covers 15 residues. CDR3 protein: CASSYSVPLPSGYTF. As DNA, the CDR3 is TGTGCCAGCAGTTACTCGGTACCCCTGCCTTCGGGCTACACCTTC.

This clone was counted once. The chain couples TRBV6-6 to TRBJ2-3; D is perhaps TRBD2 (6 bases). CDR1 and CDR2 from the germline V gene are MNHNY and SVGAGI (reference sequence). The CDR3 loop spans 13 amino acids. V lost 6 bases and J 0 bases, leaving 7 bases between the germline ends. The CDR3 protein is CASRGTSTDTQYF. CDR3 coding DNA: TGTGCCAGCAGAGGGACTAGCACAGATACGCAGTATTTT.

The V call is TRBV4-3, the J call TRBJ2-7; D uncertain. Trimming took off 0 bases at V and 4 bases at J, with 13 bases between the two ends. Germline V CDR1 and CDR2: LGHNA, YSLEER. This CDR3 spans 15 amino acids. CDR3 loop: CASSQDRMTSYEQYF. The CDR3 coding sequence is TGCGCCAGCAGCCAAGATCGAATGACTTCTTACGAGCAGTACTTC.

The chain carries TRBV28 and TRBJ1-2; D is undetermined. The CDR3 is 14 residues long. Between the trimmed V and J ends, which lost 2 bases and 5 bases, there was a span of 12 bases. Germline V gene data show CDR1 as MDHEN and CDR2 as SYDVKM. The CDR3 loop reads CASSLLTDLYGYTF. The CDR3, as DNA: TGTGCCAGCAGTTTACTTACAGACCTATATGGCTACACCTTC.

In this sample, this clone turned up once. CDR3: CASSPADRVLTDTQYF. Here the CDR3 DNA reads TGTGCCAGCAGCCCCGCAGACAGGGTCCTCACAGATACGCAGTATTTT. The chain carries TRBV6-6 and TRBJ2-3; 7 nucleotides agree with TRBD1. The CDR3 is 16 amino acids. The germline V gene has CDR1 MNHNY and CDR2 SVGAGI (reference sequence). The V and J ends lost 6 bases and 2 bases, in that order; junction bases with no gene match: 11.

The CDR3 sequence: CARSWDRLYGYTF. Written as DNA, the CDR3 is TGTGCCAGAAGCTGGGACAGGCTCTATGGCTACACCTTC. The chain couples TRBV5-3 to TRBJ1-2, with TRBD1 matching 8 bases. TRBV5-3 is annotated as an ORF whose role is uncertain. The CDR3 sequence is 13 residues long. The J segment lost 4 bases and the V segment lost 3 bases, leaving 2 bases of the junction unmatched.

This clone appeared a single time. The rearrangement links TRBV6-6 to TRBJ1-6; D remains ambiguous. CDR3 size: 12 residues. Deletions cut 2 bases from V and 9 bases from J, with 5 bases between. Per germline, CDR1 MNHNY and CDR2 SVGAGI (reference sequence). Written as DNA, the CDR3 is TGTGCCAGCAGTTACCCGTCTTCACCCCTCCACTTT. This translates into CASSYPSSPLHF.

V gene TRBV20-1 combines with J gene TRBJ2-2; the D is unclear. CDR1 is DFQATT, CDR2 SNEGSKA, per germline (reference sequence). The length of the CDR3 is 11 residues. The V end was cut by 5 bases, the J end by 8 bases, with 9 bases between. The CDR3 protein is CSALNLGELFF. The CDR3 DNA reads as TGCAGTGCTCTGAATCTGGGGGAGCTGTTTTTT.

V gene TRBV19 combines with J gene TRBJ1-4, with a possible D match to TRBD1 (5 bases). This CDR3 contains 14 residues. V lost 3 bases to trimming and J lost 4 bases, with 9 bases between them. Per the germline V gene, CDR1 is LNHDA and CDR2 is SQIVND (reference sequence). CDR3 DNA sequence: TGTGCCAGTAGTATGGGACGGATTAATGAAAAACTGTTTTTT. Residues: CASSMGRINEKLFF.

DNA of the CDR3: TGTGCCAGCAGTTCCCCACAGGGGGATAATTCACCCCTCCACTTT. The encoded protein is CASSSPQGDNSPLHF. This chain uses TRBV6-5 with TRBJ1-6; 8 positions match TRBD1. Germline V gene data show CDR1 as MNHEY and CDR2 as SVGAGI. V lost 4 bases and J lost 5; bases outside the gene matches: 4. The CDR3 is 15 amino acids.

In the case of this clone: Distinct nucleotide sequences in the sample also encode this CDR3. The chain's CDR3 is CASSAGTYGYTF. The CDR3 DNA sequence: TGTGCCAGCAGTGCCGGGACATATGGCTACACCTTC. The chain combines TRBV2 with TRBJ1-2; maybe TRBD1 (6 bases). The V gene lost 4 bases and the J gene lost 5 bases, with 8 bases spanning the gap. The CDR3 covers 12 residues. Germline CDR1 SNHLY, CDR2 FYNNEI.

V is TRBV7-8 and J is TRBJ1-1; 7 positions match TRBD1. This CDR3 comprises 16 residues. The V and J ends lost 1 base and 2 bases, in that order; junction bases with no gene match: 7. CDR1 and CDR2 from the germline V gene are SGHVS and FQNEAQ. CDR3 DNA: TGTGCCAGCAGCTTAGAGTCGGGACAGATAAACACTGAAGCTTTCTTT. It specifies CASSLESGQINTEAFF.

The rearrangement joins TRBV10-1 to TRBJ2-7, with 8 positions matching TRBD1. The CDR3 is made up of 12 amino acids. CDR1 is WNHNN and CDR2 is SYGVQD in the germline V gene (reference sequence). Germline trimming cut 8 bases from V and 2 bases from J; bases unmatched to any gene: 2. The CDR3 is CASGDRPYEQYF. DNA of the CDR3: TGCGCCAGCGGGGACAGGCCCTACGAGCAGTACTTC.

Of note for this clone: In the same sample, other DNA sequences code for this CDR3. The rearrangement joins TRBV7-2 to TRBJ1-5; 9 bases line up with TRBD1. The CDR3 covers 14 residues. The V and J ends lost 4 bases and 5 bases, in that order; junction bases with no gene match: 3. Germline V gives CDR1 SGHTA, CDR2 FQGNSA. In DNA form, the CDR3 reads TGTGCCAGCAGCTCAAGACAGGGGGATCAGCCCCAGCATTTT. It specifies CASSSRQGDQPQHF.

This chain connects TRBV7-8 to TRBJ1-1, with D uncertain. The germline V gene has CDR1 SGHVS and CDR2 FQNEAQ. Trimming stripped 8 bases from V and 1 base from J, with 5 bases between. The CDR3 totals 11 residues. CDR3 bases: TGTGCCAGCTACCGGAACACTGAAGCTTTCTTT. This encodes CASYRNTEAFF. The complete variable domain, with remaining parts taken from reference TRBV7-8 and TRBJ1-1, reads GAGVSQSPRYKVAKRGQDVALRCDPISGHVSLFWYQQALGQGPEFLTYFQNEAQLDKSGLPSDRFFAERPEGSVSTLKIQRTQQEDSAVYLCASYRNTEAFFGQGTRLTVV.

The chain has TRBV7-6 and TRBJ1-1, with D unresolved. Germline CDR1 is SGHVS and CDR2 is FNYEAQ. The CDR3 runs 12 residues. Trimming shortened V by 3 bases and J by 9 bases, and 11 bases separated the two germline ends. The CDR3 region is CASSLFGQQAFF. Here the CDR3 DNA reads TGTGCCAGCAGCTTGTTCGGGCAGCAAGCTTTCTTT.